What follows are 10 T cell receptor beta chains derived from one specimen sequenced in a study of blood T cell repertoires in COVID-19. Only in-frame clones appear in the TCRdb table, and some are missing; sequencing was by immunoSEQ multiplex PCR. The sample carries around 72,000 clones, about 87% recorded once. The sample was peripheral blood. The receptor source for this set is a woman aged 70-85 years with acute or convalescent COVID-19.

The chain combines TRBV5-8 with TRBJ1-5; 9 nucleotides align to TRBD1. The length of the CDR3 is 17 residues. The trim removed 4 bases at V and 0 bases at J, leaving 8 bases unmatched. The germline gives CDR1 SGHTS, CDR2 YDEGEE. CDR3 loop: CASSTGTGSYSNQPQHF. CDR3 DNA sequence: TGTGCCAGCAGCACCGGGACAGGGTCTTATAGCAATCAGCCCCAGCATTTT.

The rearrangement links TRBV6-2 or TRBV6-3 to TRBJ1-5; TRBD1 matches at 9 bases. Germline values: CDR1 MNHEY, CDR2 SVGEGT. The CDR3 runs to 17 residues. The junction had 9 bases not matched to a gene; V was cut back by 2 bases and J by 4 bases. The chain's CDR3 is CASSYRTGGNTNQPQHF. In nucleotides, the CDR3 is TGTGCCAGCAGTTACAGAACAGGGGGCAATACTAATCAGCCCCAGCATTTT.

This rearrangement joins TRBV7-2 to TRBJ1-3; TRBD1 is a possible D gene (5 bases). The CDR3 consists of 13 residues. V lost 4 bases to trimming and J lost 9 bases, with 13 bases between them. CDR1 is SGHTA and CDR2 is FQGNSA in the germline V gene. CDR3 nucleotides: TGTGCCAGCAGCTCCCGGACACCCGCCACCATATATTTT. Amino acids: CASSSRTPATIYF.

J is TRBJ2-7 and V is TRBV28, with 9 bases aligning to TRBD1. There are 13 residues in the CDR3. Germline trimming cut 8 bases from V and 7 bases from J; bases unmatched to any gene: 9. Germline values: CDR1 MDHEN, CDR2 SYDVKM. The CDR3 bases are TGTGCCAGCGCTCCCCCCGGGACAGGGGAGCAGTACTTC. Translating gives CASAPPGTGEQYF.

V gene TRBV7-2 combines with J gene TRBJ1-4, with TRBD1 as a possible D gene (5 bases). Trimming took 5 bases from V and 5 from J, leaving 15 bases between them. Germline values: CDR1 SGHTA, CDR2 FQGNSA. The CDR3 has 15 amino acids. CDR3 protein: CASSDWGAPNEKLFF. DNA of the CDR3: TGTGCCAGCAGCGACTGGGGCGCTCCCAATGAAAAACTGTTTTTT.

This chain joins TRBV28 and TRBJ1-2; D is perhaps TRBD1 (5 bases). V lost 7 bases, J lost 8 bases, and 14 bases lay in between. Germline CDR1 reads MDHEN; CDR2 reads SYDVKM. The CDR3 runs to 12 residues. Here the CDR3 DNA reads TGTGCCAGCACCAAGGGGACTTCAGGCTACACCTTC. Translated: CASTKGTSGYTF.

The CDR3 nucleotides read TGTGCCAGCAGCTTAGGGCCCCGGGGGACGGGGGAGCAGTACTTC. It is translated as CASSLGPRGTGEQYF. This chain uses TRBV11-2 with TRBJ2-7, with a tentative D call TRBD2 (6 bases). The CDR3 runs 15 residues. The V gene lost 1 base and the J gene lost 7 bases, with 17 bases spanning the gap. Germline values: CDR1 SGHAT, CDR2 FQNNGV.

The chain joins TRBV6-6 to TRBJ1-6; D gene unclear. Germline V gives CDR1 MNHNY, CDR2 SVGAGI (reference sequence). This CDR3 spans 16 amino acids. V dropped 4 bases and J dropped 10 bases, with 20 bases sitting between them. CDR3 region: CASSSTLDVLESPLHF. The CDR3 DNA reads TGTGCCAGCAGTTCGACCTTAGACGTTCTAGAATCACCCCTCCACTTT.

This clone was detected only once. V is TRBV7-9 and J is TRBJ2-7; D perhaps matches TRBD2 (6 bases). This CDR3 has 16 amino acids. The V and J ends lost 5 bases and 5 bases respectively, with 22 bases between them. Germline V CDR1 and CDR2: SEHNR, FQNEAQ (reference sequence). The CDR3 DNA reads TGTGCCAGCAGCCTCCCGGGAGACCCGACCATCCACGAGCAGTACTTC. It encodes CASSLPGDPTIHEQYF.

This rearrangement joins TRBV2 to TRBJ2-1; tentative D call: TRBD1 (6 bases). V was pared by 3 bases and J by 4 bases, with 16 bases between. Germline V lookup: CDR1 SNHLY, CDR2 FYNNEI. The CDR3 runs 16 residues. CDR3 sequence: CASSDMDSLRYNEQFF. CDR3 coding DNA: TGTGCCAGCAGTGATATGGACAGTTTGAGATACAATGAGCAGTTCTTC.